This T cell receptor (beta chain) is from a study of CD8 T cells in ankylosing spondylitis. This clonotype was picked up many times. What it recognizes is unknown. Study-level results: Blood of patients with ankylosing spondylitis appeared to be characterized by a TCR beta motif of eight highly homologous variants. Before this, some motif variants had been reported in reactive arthritis synovial fluid and blood. Researchers report that disease-linked clones proved CD8+ and relatively rare in peripheral blood.

Researchers built TCR beta libraries using quantitative 5'-RACE with molecular barcodes. In TCRdb, the 5' RACE reads were re-called with MiXCR into one record per CDR3 protein. This table has roughly 700,000 distinct CDR3 sequences, 15% to 20% appearing once. In germline, CDR1 is KGHSH, CDR2 LQKENI. The CDR3 contains 13 residues. The V gene lost 2 bases and the J gene lost 3 bases, with 6 bases spanning the gap. The chain links TRBV18 to TRBJ2-3, with unresolved D. The receptor comes from a male donor with ankylosing spondylitis. The specimen sequenced was blood, either unsorted or a sorted T cell fraction (not recorded which). This chain's CDR3 is CASSPIVTDTQYF. The CDR3 nucleotides read TGTGCCAGCTCACCAATCGTAACAGATACGCAGTATTTT. The entire variable domain, with the rest obtained from reference TRBV18 and TRBJ2-3, is as follows: NAGVMQNPRHLVRRRGQEARLRCSPMKGHSHVYWYRQLPEEGLKFMVYLQKENIIDESGMPKERFSAEFPKEGPSILRIQQVVRGDSAAYFCASSPIVTDTQYFGPGTRLTVL.